Presented here are 21 T cell receptor beta chains from one specimen sequenced in a study of T cell responses to AZD1222 COVID-19 vaccine. The assay was immunoSEQ multiplex PCR, and TCRdb's table has in-frame clones only and misses some. This sample has over 100,000 clones, with approximately 88% found just once. The sample here was peripheral blood, taken on day 0 of MenACWY control vaccination. Receptors originate from an adult in good health.

This CDR3 is CASSMGQTPYEQYF. The CDR3 bases are TGTGCCAGTAGTATGGGACAGACTCCCTACGAGCAGTACTTC. V usage is TRBV19 and J usage is TRBJ2-7, with 7 bases that match TRBD1. Unmatched junction bases numbered 4, after V lost 3 bases and J lost 2 bases. Germline lookup yields CDR1 LNHDA and CDR2 SQIVND (reference sequence). The length of the CDR3 is 14 residues.

This chain uses TRBV7-2 with TRBJ2-3; D is unresolved. The germline gives CDR1 SGHTA, CDR2 FQGNSA. V gave up 5 bases and J gave up 6 bases, with 12 bases separating them. The CDR3 spans 13 residues. The CDR3 DNA is TGTGCCAGCAGCCGGATCACTGGGGATACGCAGTATTTT. Its protein is CASSRITGDTQYF.

V and J are TRBV19 and TRBJ1-2; D remains unclear. This CDR3 region has 14 residues. The V gene lost 3 bases and the J gene lost 6 bases, with 14 bases spanning the gap. Germline V gene data show CDR1 as LNHDA and CDR2 as SQIVND (reference sequence). This chain's CDR3 is CASSIGEGWNGYTF. Written as DNA, the CDR3 is TGTGCCAGTAGTATCGGTGAGGGTTGGAATGGCTACACCTTC.

The chain employs TRBV5-8 and TRBJ2-5; 9 nucleotides agree with TRBD1. Germline V gives CDR1 SGHTS, CDR2 YDEGEE. The CDR3 spans 16 residues. V trimming: 3 bases; J trimming: 3 bases; junction bases outside the gene matches: 9. CDR3 in DNA: TGTGCCAGCAGCTGGGGGGTGGGACAGGGAGAAGAGACCCAGTACTTC. Its protein is CASSWGVGQGEETQYF. The whole variable domain, remainder taken from reference TRBV5-8 and TRBJ2-5, is EAGVTQSPTHLIKTRGQQATLRCSPISGHTSVYWYQQALGLGLQFLLWYDEGEERNRGNFPPRFSGRQFPNYSSELNVNALELEDSALYLCASSWGVGQGEETQYFGPGTRLLVL.

This chain uses TRBV20-1 with TRBJ1-5, with D hard to call. Germline V CDR1 and CDR2: DFQATT, SNEGSKA (reference sequence). V was pared by 3 bases and J by 3 bases, with 15 bases between. There are 15 residues in the CDR3. The CDR3 sequence: CSASLDGQLNQPQHF. The DNA of the CDR3 is TGCAGTGCTAGTTTAGATGGCCAGCTCAATCAGCCCCAGCATTTT.

This rearrangement joins TRBV19 to TRBJ1-5; TRBD1 aligns across 10 bases. CDR3 length equals 17 residues. V trimming: 5 bases; J trimming: 9 bases; junction bases outside the gene matches: 16. The germline V gene has CDR1 LNHDA and CDR2 SQIVND (reference sequence). The CDR3 protein is CASSPPGQGSLGRPQHF. CDR3 coding DNA: TGTGCCAGTAGTCCACCGGGACAGGGGTCCCTAGGGCGGCCCCAGCATTTT. The full variable domain, rest sourced from reference TRBV19 and TRBJ1-5, is DGGITQSPKYLFRKEGQNVTLSCEQNLNHDAMYWYRQDPGQGLRLIYYSQIVNDFQKGDIAEGYSVSREKKESFPLTVTSAQKNPTAFYLCASSPPGQGSLGRPQHFGDGTRLSIL.

The chain uses TRBV19 and TRBJ1-1, with 7 nucleotides matching TRBD1. Trimming took 0 bases from V and 5 from J; bases not matched to a gene: 9. The CDR3 consists of 16 residues. In germline, CDR1 is LNHDA, CDR2 SQIVND (reference sequence). The CDR3 DNA is TGTGCCAGTAGTATAGACCAGACAGGGAGCCTAACTGAAGCTTTCTTT. Protein product: CASSIDQTGSLTEAFF.

This clone was seen a handful of times. This sequence joins TRBV28 and TRBJ2-7; D is perhaps TRBD2 (6 bases). The germline V gene encodes CDR1 MDHEN and CDR2 SYDVKM. Trimming cost V 7 bases and J 0 bases, with 13 bases left between them. The length of the CDR3 is 14 residues. CDR3 coding DNA: TGTGCCAGCACCCTGGGGACTCACTCCTACGAGCAGTACTTC. This encodes CASTLGTHSYEQYF.

This chain links TRBV9 with TRBJ2-3, with D perhaps TRBD2 (5 bases). Trimming left V 0 bases short and J 0 bases short, with 11 bases between. Germline V CDR1 and CDR2: SGDLS, YYNGEE. The CDR3 is 16 residues long. The CDR3 here is CASSVAVGVSTDTQYF. CDR3 nucleotide sequence: TGTGCCAGCAGCGTAGCTGTGGGAGTTAGCACAGATACGCAGTATTTT.

V and J are TRBV6-2 or TRBV6-3 and TRBJ2-7, with D possibly being TRBD1 (5 bases). V lost 2 bases, J lost 1 base, and 9 bases lay in between. CDR3 size: 14 residues. CDR1 is MNHEY and CDR2 is SVGEGT in the germline V gene. CDR3 sequence reads: CASSYAGRSYEQYF. The CDR3 DNA is TGTGCCAGCAGTTACGCAGGGCGGTCCTACGAGCAGTACTTC.

The V and J genes are TRBV11-2 and TRBJ1-1; D perhaps matches TRBD1 (6 bases). The CDR3 is 17 amino acids. V was pared by 1 base and J by 4 bases, with 19 bases between. Germline V CDR1 and CDR2: SGHAT, FQNNGV. CDR3: CASSLVSAGEVGTEAFF. CDR3 in DNA: TGTGCCAGCAGCTTAGTTAGCGCAGGGGAGGTTGGCACTGAAGCTTTCTTT.

V gene TRBV5-1 combines with J gene TRBJ2-7; 7 bases line up with TRBD1. The trim removed 4 bases at V and 3 bases at J, leaving 4 bases unmatched. Germline V gene data show CDR1 as SGHRS and CDR2 as YFSETQ. CDR3 length: 13 residues. The CDR3 DNA sequence: TGCGCCAGCAGCCCACAGGGGAACTACGAGCAGTACTTC. The encoded protein is CASSPQGNYEQYF.

The gene calls are TRBV6-5 and TRBJ2-7; D is unclear. CDR1 and CDR2 from the germline V gene are MNHEY and SVGAGI. Trimming took 2 bases from V and 4 from J, leaving 18 bases between them. This CDR3 spans 16 amino acids. The CDR3 here is CASSYTAPSEAYEQYF. CDR3 nucleotides: TGTGCCAGCAGTTACACGGCCCCGTCAGAGGCGTACGAGCAGTACTTC.

The CDR3 here is CASSKGGNQPQHF. Here the CDR3 DNA reads TGTGCCAGCAGCAAGGGGGGGAATCAGCCCCAGCATTTT. The chain recombines TRBV7-2 with TRBJ1-5, with D possibly TRBD1 on 6 matching bases. The ends were cut back, 5 bases at V and 4 bases at J, with 9 bases in the middle. CDR3 size: 13 residues. Germline lookup yields CDR1 SGHTA and CDR2 FQGNSA.

The genes are TRBV19 and TRBJ2-2, with D possibly being TRBD1 or TRBD2 (6 bases each). Trimming stripped 6 bases from V and 9 bases from J, with 11 bases between. CDR3 length: 12 residues. Germline CDR1 LNHDA, CDR2 SQIVND (reference sequence). The CDR3 DNA reads TGTGCCAGTAGCTGGGGGGCTCGGGAGCTGTTTTTT. Protein sequence: CASSWGARELFF.

By sample fraction, this clone is medium-sized. This chain joins TRBV2 and TRBJ2-1; 11 bases map to TRBD2. V lost 3 bases to trimming and J lost 8 bases; unmatched junction nucleotides: 6. The CDR3 extends over 15 amino acids. Germline V gene lookup returns CDR1 SNHLY and CDR2 FYNNEI. The CDR3 region has the DNA TGTGCCAGCAGTGACGAATCTAGCGGGAGGTATGAGCAGTTCTTC. It specifies CASSDESSGRYEQFF. Based on the CDR3 plus reference TRBV2 and TRBJ2-1, the full variable domain is EPEVTQTPSHQVTQMGQEVILRCVPISNHLYFYWYRQILGQKVEFLVSFYNNEISEKSEIFDDQFSVERPDGSNFTLKIRSTKLEDSAMYFCASSDESSGRYEQFFGPGTRLTVL.

The chain joins TRBV15 to TRBJ1-4; D might be TRBD1 (5 bases). V dropped 0 bases and J dropped 7 bases, with 12 bases sitting between them. CDR1 LNHNV and CDR2 YYDKDF come from the germline V gene (reference sequence). CDR3 length equals 15 residues. DNA of the CDR3: TGTGCCACCAGCAGAGATTTAGGGGCGGGTGAAAAACTGTTTTTT. This encodes CATSRDLGAGEKLFF.

This clone was observed once. The chain recombines TRBV5-6 with TRBJ1-6, with D unresolved. The CDR3 consists of 18 residues. The V end lost 2 bases, the J end lost 0 bases, and 15 bases lay between the germline ends. The germline V gene has CDR1 SGHDT and CDR2 YYEEEE. The CDR3 protein is CASSFTRVLSSYNSPLHF. Here the CDR3 DNA reads TGTGCCAGCAGCTTCACCCGGGTGTTGAGCTCCTATAATTCACCCCTCCACTTT.

The CDR3 is CASSPTGPKNEKLFF. CDR3 nucleotides: TGTGCCAGCAGTCCTACCGGACCTAAGAATGAAAAACTGTTTTTT. V gene TRBV2 combines with J gene TRBJ1-4; D is ambiguous. Germline CDR1 is SNHLY and CDR2 is FYNNEI. There are 15 residues in the CDR3. V lost 5 bases and J 5 bases, leaving 15 bases between the germline ends.

The gene calls are TRBV7-2 and TRBJ2-3; 13 nucleotides agree with TRBD2. Germline assignment: CDR1 SGHTA and CDR2 FQGNSA. V gave up 5 bases and J gave up 4 bases; unmatched junction bases: 6. CDR3 length equals 16 residues. For the CDR3, the DNA is TGTGCCAGCAGCCATGGACTAGCGGGGGCCCCAGATACGCAGTATTTT. Translated, it gives CASSHGLAGAPDTQYF.

The chain uses TRBV4-3 and TRBJ1-3; no clear D gene. This CDR3 has 15 residues. V lost 0 bases to trimming and J lost 1 base, with 7 bases between them. The germline V gene has CDR1 LGHNA and CDR2 YSLEER. CDR3 DNA sequence: TGCGCCAGCAGCCAAGAAGGGCGATCTGGAAACACCATATATTTT. Protein: CASSQEGRSGNTIYF.